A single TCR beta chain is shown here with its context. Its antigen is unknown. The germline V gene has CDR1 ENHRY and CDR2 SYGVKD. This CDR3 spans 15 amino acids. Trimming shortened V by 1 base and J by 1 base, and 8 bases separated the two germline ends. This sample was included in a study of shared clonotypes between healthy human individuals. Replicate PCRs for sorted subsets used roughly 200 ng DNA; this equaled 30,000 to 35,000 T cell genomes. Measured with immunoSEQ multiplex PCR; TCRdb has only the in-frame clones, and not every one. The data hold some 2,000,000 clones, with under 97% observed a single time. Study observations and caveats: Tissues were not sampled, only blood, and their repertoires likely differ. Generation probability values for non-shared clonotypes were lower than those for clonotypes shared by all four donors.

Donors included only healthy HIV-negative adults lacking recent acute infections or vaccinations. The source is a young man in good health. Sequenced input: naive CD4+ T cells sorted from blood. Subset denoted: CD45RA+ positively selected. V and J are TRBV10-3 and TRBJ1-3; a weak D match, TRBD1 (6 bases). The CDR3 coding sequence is TGTGCCATCAGTGAGTTAGGGGGGTCTGGAAACACCATATATTTT. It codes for CAISELGGSGNTIYF.